This T cell receptor (beta chain) was documented in a study of cytomegalovirus exposure and HLA in healthy donors. Study-level results: The authors enumerated 180 or so TCR beta chains as linked to cytomegalovirus.

As for this clone: Its antigen is undetermined.

Only in-frame clones appear in the TCRdb table, and some are missing; sequencing was by immunoSEQ multiplex PCR. The table has 220,000 or so clones, roughly 85% seen once. Trimming left V 2 bases short and J 4 bases short, with 11 bases between. The V gene's germline CDR1 is KGHSH and CDR2 LQKENI. This CDR3 region has 14 residues. This clonotype was sampled from a woman aged 18-29 years in good health and CMV-seronegative. Specimen: PBMCs. J is TRBJ1-1 and V is TRBV18; D might be TRBD1 (5 bases). This CDR3 is CASSPEAGGTEAFF. The CDR3 bases are TGTGCCAGCTCACCAGAGGCCGGGGGCACTGAAGCTTTCTTT.